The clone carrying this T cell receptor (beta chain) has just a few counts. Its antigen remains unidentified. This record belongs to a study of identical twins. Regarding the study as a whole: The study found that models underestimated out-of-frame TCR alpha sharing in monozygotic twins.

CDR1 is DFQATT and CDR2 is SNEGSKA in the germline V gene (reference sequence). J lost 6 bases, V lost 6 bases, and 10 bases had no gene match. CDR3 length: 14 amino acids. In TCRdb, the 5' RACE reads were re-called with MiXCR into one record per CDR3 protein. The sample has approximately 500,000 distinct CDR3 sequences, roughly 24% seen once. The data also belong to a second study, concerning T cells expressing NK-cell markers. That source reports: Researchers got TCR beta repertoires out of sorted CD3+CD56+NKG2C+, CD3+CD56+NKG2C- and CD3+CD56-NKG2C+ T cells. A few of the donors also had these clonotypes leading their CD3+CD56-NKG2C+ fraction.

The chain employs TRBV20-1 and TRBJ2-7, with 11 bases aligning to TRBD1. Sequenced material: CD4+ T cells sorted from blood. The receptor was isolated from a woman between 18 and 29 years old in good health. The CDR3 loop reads CSAPRGTGGFEQYF. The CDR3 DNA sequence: TGCAGTGCCCCACGCGGGACAGGGGGTTTCGAGCAGTACTTC.